Below are 14 T cell receptor beta chains sequenced from a single sample in a study of blood T cell repertoires in COVID-19. Assay: immunoSEQ multiplex PCR; the TCRdb copy retains only in-frame clones and omits some. The repertoire holds approximately 150,000 clones, with around 83% as singletons. Sequencing used peripheral blood. The receptors derive from a man in his forties with acute or convalescent COVID-19.

This chain joins TRBV9 and TRBJ1-6; 8 bases map to TRBD1. The germline CDR1 and CDR2 sequences are SGDLS and YYNGEE. Trimming took 2 bases from V and 6 from J; bases not matched to a gene: 1. There are 14 residues in the CDR3. The CDR3 DNA reads as TGTGCCAGCAGCGTCCAGGGGGCTAATTCACCCCTCCACTTT. This gives the protein CASSVQGANSPLHF.

V is TRBV7-9 and J is TRBJ2-7, with D possibly TRBD1 on 6 matching bases. V was pared by 1 base and J by 0 bases, with 10 bases between. The CDR3 contains 15 residues. Looked up from germline, CDR1 is SEHNR and CDR2 is FQNEAQ (reference sequence). CDR3 DNA: TGTGCCAGCAGCTTAGTGACAGGCCCCTCCTACGAGCAGTACTTC. Amino acids: CASSLVTGPSYEQYF.

This clone appeared once. This chain uses TRBV19 with TRBJ1-2; TRBD1 is a possible D gene (5 bases). The length of the CDR3 is 15 residues. Per the germline V gene, CDR1 is LNHDA and CDR2 is SQIVND (reference sequence). The V end was cut by 2 bases, the J end by 2 bases, with 12 bases between. CDR3 bases: TGTGCCAGTAGTATAACGGGGGGGGTCAACTATGGCTACACCTTC. It encodes CASSITGGVNYGYTF.

In its sample, this clone was seen a few times. V and J are TRBV7-2 and TRBJ1-6, with D tentatively TRBD1 (6 bases). Trimming took off 10 bases at V and 7 bases at J, with 23 bases between the two ends. Germline V gene sequence: CDR1 SGHTA, CDR2 FQGNSA. The CDR3 is 16 residues long. CDR3 DNA: TGTGCCAAAAAGAGCGATACAAGTAGGGGGAATTCACCCCTCCACTTT. Residues: CAKKSDTSRGNSPLHF.

The gene calls are TRBV25-1 and TRBJ2-3, with TRBD1 identical over 7 bases. V trimming: 7 bases; J trimming: 5 bases; junction bases outside the gene matches: 6. Germline CDR1 and CDR2: MGHDK and SYGVNS. The CDR3 is 13 amino acids. Written as DNA, the CDR3 is TGTGCCAGCACGACAGGGCTAAGAGATACGCAGTATTTT. Protein sequence: CASTTGLRDTQYF.

The gene calls are TRBV29-1 and TRBJ1-2, with D possibly TRBD1 on 5 matching bases. Germline values: CDR1 SQVTM, CDR2 ANQGSEA. The CDR3 is made up of 14 amino acids. V was cut by 6 bases and J by 4 bases, with 18 bases left in between. The DNA for the CDR3 is TGCAGCGTCCAACCAACCTCCGGGGGCTATGGCTACACCTTC. Protein product: CSVQPTSGGYGYTF.

This clone has only a few counts. This chain joins TRBV11-3 and TRBJ1-1; a weak D match, TRBD1 (6 bases). This CDR3 has 13 residues. Germline CDR1 is SGHNT and CDR2 is YENEEA. Trimming took off 3 bases at V and 7 bases at J, with 12 bases between the two ends. This CDR3 is CASSLGTKGEAFF. The CDR3 DNA is TGTGCCAGCAGCTTGGGGACAAAGGGTGAAGCTTTCTTT.

The chain combines TRBV11-2 with TRBJ1-3, with 7 nucleotides matching TRBD1. The germline V gene has CDR1 SGHAT and CDR2 FQNNGV. The CDR3 has 15 residues. V dropped 1 base and J dropped 3; count of bases not matched to a gene: 3. CDR3 sequence reads: CASSLAGGRGNTIYF. CDR3 coding DNA: TGTGCCAGCAGCTTAGCAGGGGGTCGTGGAAACACCATATATTTT.

The genes are TRBV5-1 and TRBJ2-5, with D possibly TRBD2 on 5 matching bases. Trimming took off 4 bases at V and 3 bases at J, with 19 bases between the two ends. CDR1 is SGHRS, CDR2 YFSETQ, per germline. The length of the CDR3 is 16 residues. The CDR3 loop reads CASSPAVKDGEETQYF. The CDR3 DNA follows: TGCGCCAGCAGCCCGGCTGTAAAGGACGGGGAAGAGACCCAGTACTTC.

This rearrangement joins TRBV13 to TRBJ1-1; D ambiguous. V was clipped by 3 bases and J by 1 base, with 6 bases between them. CDR3 length: 13 amino acids. In germline, CDR1 is PRHDT, CDR2 FYEKMQ (reference sequence). Here the CDR3 reads CASSLSSNTEAFF. In DNA, the CDR3 is TGTGCCAGCAGCTTGTCCTCGAACACTGAAGCTTTCTTT. Together with reference TRBV13 and TRBJ1-1, the CDR3 gives the full variable domain: AAGVIQSPRHLIKEKRETATLKCYPIPRHDTVYWYQQGPGQDPQFLISFYEKMQSDKGSIPDRFSAQQFSDYHSELNMSSLELGDSALYFCASSLSSNTEAFFGQGTRLTVV.

The rearrangement links TRBV6-2 or TRBV6-3 to TRBJ1-1, with TRBD1 identical over 8 bases. Germline assignment: CDR1 MNHEY and CDR2 SVGEGT. The trim removed 4 bases at V and 7 bases at J, leaving 8 bases unmatched. The CDR3 is made up of 14 amino acids. The CDR3 reads CASSSRRGPDEAFF. The CDR3 DNA reads TGTGCCAGCAGTTCCCGCAGGGGGCCAGATGAAGCTTTCTTT.

The chain joins TRBV7-2 to TRBJ1-1; D unclear. CDR3 length equals 13 residues. CDR1 and CDR2 from the germline V gene are SGHTA and FQGNSA. Deletions cut 0 bases from V and 1 base from J, with 3 bases between. CDR3 loop: CASSLAANTEAFF. The CDR3, as DNA: TGTGCCAGCAGCTTAGCAGCGAACACTGAAGCTTTCTTT.

The V and J genes are TRBV6-5 and TRBJ2-5; 8 bases line up with TRBD1. V gave up 6 bases and J gave up 5 bases; unmatched junction bases: 5. This CDR3 has 13 residues. Germline CDR1 reads MNHEY; CDR2 reads SVGAGI. CDR3 in DNA: TGTGCCAGCAGGAACAGGGGGGTCGAGACCCAGTACTTC. It is translated as CASRNRGVETQYF.

This rearrangement joins TRBV7-9 to TRBJ2-3; the D is unclear. The CDR3 extends over 13 amino acids. V was cut by 4 bases and J by 6 bases, with 11 bases left in between. Germline V CDR1 and CDR2: SEHNR, FQNEAQ (reference sequence). The CDR3 loop is CASSSVGADTQYF. The DNA of the CDR3 is TGTGCCAGCAGCTCGGTAGGAGCGGATACGCAGTATTTT.